What follows are 24 T cell receptor beta chains derived from one specimen sequenced in a study of blood T cell repertoires in COVID-19. Clones were read by immunoSEQ multiplex PCR, and TCRdb kept only the in-frame ones, dropping some. The table lists around 92,000 clones, 83% of them singletons. The sequencing sample was made of peripheral blood. These receptors originate from a woman aged 80 or older with acute or convalescent COVID-19.

This clone has just one count. Other nucleotide sequences from this sample produce the same CDR3. V usage is TRBV18 and J usage is TRBJ2-2; the match to TRBD1 covers 8 bases. The junction had 1 base not matched to a gene; V was cut back by 3 bases and J by 1 base. Germline CDR1 and CDR2: KGHSH and LQKENI. This CDR3 is built from 15 residues. The CDR3 region has the DNA TGTGCCAGCTCACCCGGGACAGGGAACACCGGGGAGCTGTTTTTT. It translates to CASSPGTGNTGELFF.

The chain is built from TRBV5-1 and TRBJ2-7; TRBD2 is a possible D gene (5 bases). This CDR3 contains 14 residues. The germline V gene has CDR1 SGHRS and CDR2 YFSETQ. Trimming removed 4 bases at V and 6 bases at J, with 17 bases between. The CDR3 loop is CASSGTREVREQYF. CDR3 nucleotide sequence: TGCGCCAGCAGCGGAACTAGAGAGGTACGCGAGCAGTACTTC. Combining the CDR3 with reference TRBV5-1 and TRBJ2-7 gives the whole variable domain KAGVTQTPRYLIKTRGQQVTLSCSPISGHRSVSWYQQTPGQGLQFLFEYFSETQRNKGNFPGRFSGRQFSNSRSEMNVSTLELGDSALYLCASSGTREVREQYFGPGTRLTVT.

The genes are TRBV7-2 and TRBJ2-7; a weak D match, TRBD2 (5 bases). The CDR3 sequence is 15 residues long. V shed 1 base and J shed 3 bases, with 13 bases lying between them. Per the germline V gene, CDR1 is SGHTA and CDR2 is FQGNSA. CDR3: CASSLGRAPLYEQYF. The CDR3 region has the DNA TGTGCCAGCAGCTTAGGGCGGGCACCCCTCTACGAGCAGTACTTC. The variable domain in full, with the rest retrieved from reference TRBV7-2 and TRBJ2-7, is GAGVSQSPSNKVTEKGKDVELRCDPISGHTALYWYRQSLGQGLEFLIYFQGNSAPDKSGLPSDRFSAERTGGSVSTLTIQRTQQEDSAVYLCASSLGRAPLYEQYFGPGTRLTVT.

This sequence joins TRBV6-4 and TRBJ2-7; TRBD2 aligns across 9 bases. The junction had 9 bases not matched to a gene; V was cut back by 4 bases and J by 5 bases. Per germline, CDR1 MRHNA and CDR2 SNTAGT. CDR3 length: 15 residues. The CDR3 loop is CASSATGLASDEQYF. As DNA, the CDR3 is TGTGCCAGCAGTGCAACGGGACTAGCTTCGGACGAGCAGTACTTC.

This rearrangement joins TRBV2 to TRBJ2-7; 7 bases map to TRBD2. Looked up from germline, CDR1 is SNHLY and CDR2 is FYNNEI. The CDR3 sequence is 13 residues long. V shed 6 bases, J shed 4 bases, and the junction held 6 bases outside the gene matches. CDR3: CASSRDYFYEQYF. The CDR3 region has the DNA TGTGCCAGCAGCCGGGACTATTTTTACGAGCAGTACTTC.

This clone was recorded only once. V usage is TRBV30 and J usage is TRBJ2-7; 9 positions agree with TRBD1. Per the germline V gene, CDR1 is GTSNPN and CDR2 is SVGIG (reference sequence). The CDR3 contains 13 residues. J was trimmed by 6 bases and V by 1 base; bases with no gene match: 4. As DNA, the CDR3 is TGTGCCTGGAGTGCCGGACAGGGGTCCGAGCAGTACTTC. This encodes CAWSAGQGSEQYF.

This sequence joins TRBV4-2 and TRBJ2-2, with TRBD1 matching over 9 bases. The CDR3 totals 16 residues. The germline V gene encodes CDR1 LGHNA and CDR2 YNFKEQ. With V trimmed by 1 base and J by 3 bases, 3 bases remained unmatched. CDR3 region: CASSQGQGGDTGELFF. The CDR3 DNA follows: TGTGCCAGCAGCCAAGGACAGGGGGGCGACACCGGGGAGCTGTTTTTT.

The rearrangement links TRBV5-4 to TRBJ1-1; D not resolved. The germline V gene encodes CDR1 SGHNT and CDR2 YYREEE (reference sequence). Trimming shortened V by 4 bases and J by 6 bases, and 16 bases separated the two germline ends. The CDR3 sequence is 14 residues long. The CDR3 loop is CASSLSGSRAEAFF. Written as DNA, the CDR3 is TGTGCCAGCAGCCTGTCCGGGAGTCGGGCTGAAGCTTTCTTT. Based on the CDR3 plus reference TRBV5-4 and TRBJ1-1, the full variable domain is ETGVTQSPTHLIKTRGQQVTLRCSSQSGHNTVSWYQQALGQGPQFIFQYYREEENGRGNFPPRFSGLQFPNYSSELNVNALELDDSALYLCASSLSGSRAEAFFGQGTRLTVV.

The chain uses TRBV10-3 and TRBJ2-2, with 9 nucleotides matching TRBD1. Looked up from germline, CDR1 is ENHRY and CDR2 is SYGVKD. The J segment lost 6 bases and the V segment lost 10 bases, leaving 6 bases of the junction unmatched. The CDR3 covers 13 residues. CDR3 sequence reads: CATRTGEAGELFF. DNA of the CDR3: TGTGCCACCCGGACAGGGGAGGCCGGGGAGCTGTTTTTT.

The gene calls are TRBV12-3 or TRBV12-4 and TRBJ2-7; D gene uncertain. V was shortened by 3 bases and J by 7 bases, with 13 bases between the two germline ends. The CDR3 length is 13 residues. The CDR3 DNA reads TGTGCCAGCAGTTTTACGATAATCGGGGAGCAGTACTTC. This encodes CASSFTIIGEQYF.

The CDR3 DNA is TGTGCCAGCTCACCCCAAGCGGGGGGACTAGCGGGAGACAATGAGCAGTTCTTC. This translates into CASSPQAGGLAGDNEQFF. V and J are TRBV18 and TRBJ2-1; 14 positions agree with TRBD2. The CDR3 is 18 amino acids. V shed 3 bases and J 5 bases; nucleotides not matched to a gene: 9. Germline CDR1 reads KGHSH; CDR2 reads LQKENI.

The rearrangement links TRBV12-3 or TRBV12-4 to TRBJ1-5; 9 nucleotides agree with TRBD1. J was trimmed by 8 bases and V by 7 bases; bases with no gene match: 6. This CDR3 is built from 13 residues. The CDR3 DNA follows: TGTGCCAGCAACCAGGACAGGGGAGAGCCCCAGCATTTT. This sequence encodes CASNQDRGEPQHF.

This clone was counted between two and nine times. V is TRBV7-2 and J is TRBJ1-4; TRBD1 is a possible D gene (5 bases). Looked up from germline, CDR1 is SGHTA and CDR2 is FQGNSA. The V end lost 3 bases, the J end lost 0 bases, and 11 bases lay between the germline ends. The CDR3 covers 16 residues. The chain's CDR3 is CASSLGPASTNEKLFF. As DNA, the CDR3 is TGTGCCAGCAGCTTGGGGCCAGCCTCAACTAATGAAAAACTGTTTTTT.

V and J are TRBV19 and TRBJ1-5, with 7 nucleotides matching TRBD1. Germline values: CDR1 LNHDA, CDR2 SQIVND (reference sequence). The CDR3 has 13 amino acids. V dropped 7 bases and J dropped 2; count of bases not matched to a gene: 2. The CDR3 sequence is CASTDRRNQPQHF. The CDR3 DNA reads TGTGCCAGTACGGACAGGCGCAATCAGCCCCAGCATTTT. Using reference TRBV19 and TRBJ1-5 for the parts outside the CDR3, the full variable domain is DGGITQSPKYLFRKEGQNVTLSCEQNLNHDAMYWYRQDPGQGLRLIYYSQIVNDFQKGDIAEGYSVSREKKESFPLTVTSAQKNPTAFYLCASTDRRNQPQHFGDGTRLSIL.

The chain employs TRBV30 and TRBJ2-3; tentative D call: TRBD2 (5 bases). Germline V lookup: CDR1 GTSNPN, CDR2 SVGIG (reference sequence). Trimming pared 7 bases from V and 0 bases from J, leaving 11 bases between. The CDR3 covers 13 residues. CDR3 amino acids: CASRGKSTDTQYF. The CDR3 DNA sequence: TGTGCCTCTCGAGGGAAGAGCACAGATACGCAGTATTTT.

The chain recombines TRBV7-9 with TRBJ2-5, with TRBD2 as a possible D gene (6 bases). The CDR3 totals 15 residues. Trimming removed 8 bases at V and 3 bases at J, with 19 bases between. The germline CDR1 and CDR2 sequences are SEHNR and FQNEAQ (reference sequence). Here the CDR3 reads CASGLDGSFEETQYF. Written as DNA, the CDR3 is TGTGCCAGCGGCCTAGACGGGAGTTTCGAAGAGACCCAGTACTTC.

This chain joins TRBV24-1 and TRBJ1-5, with TRBD1 matching over 8 bases. The V gene end was trimmed by 4 bases and the J gene end by 5 bases; junction bases not matched to a gene: 3. CDR3 length: 14 amino acids. Germline loops: CDR1 KGHDR, CDR2 SFDVKD. CDR3 nucleotide sequence: TGTGCCACCAGTGACGGGACAGGTCATCAGCCCCAGCATTTT. Protein: CATSDGTGHQPQHF.

V gene TRBV6-5 combines with J gene TRBJ1-1; 7 bases are shared with TRBD1. The CDR3 loop spans 15 amino acids. Germline CDR1 MNHEY, CDR2 SVGAGI. Trimming at V came to 6 bases and at J to 3 bases, leaving 10 bases not matched to a gene. CDR3 DNA sequence: TGTGCCAGCAGGAAACAGGGGTGGGCTGACACTGAAGCTTTCTTT. Encoded protein: CASRKQGWADTEAFF.

The chain recombines TRBV4-1 with TRBJ2-7; D possibly corresponds to TRBD2 (5 bases). This CDR3 region has 15 residues. CDR1 is MGHRA and CDR2 is YSYEKL in the germline V gene. V was clipped by 2 bases and J by 0 bases, with 11 bases between them. This CDR3 reads CASSQPHRGSYEQYF. CDR3 nucleotides: TGCGCCAGCAGCCAACCCCACCGGGGCTCCTACGAGCAGTACTTC.

The rearrangement uses TRBV5-1 and TRBJ2-3; 11 bases agree with TRBD2. V shed 1 base and J 4 bases; nucleotides not matched to a gene: 14. The CDR3 has 19 amino acids. Germline CDR1 reads SGHRS; CDR2 reads YFSETQ. The CDR3 sequence is CASSLRGLAGGPGPDTQYF. In DNA, the CDR3 is TGCGCCAGCAGCTTGCGAGGGCTAGCGGGAGGACCGGGTCCAGATACGCAGTATTTT.

Written as DNA, the CDR3 is TGTGCCAGTAGTATTGATGGGGGCGACTATGGCTACACCTTC. Protein product: CASSIDGGDYGYTF. This chain links TRBV19 with TRBJ1-2, with TRBD1 as a possible D gene (6 bases). V was clipped by 3 bases and J by 3 bases, with 11 bases between them. In germline, CDR1 is LNHDA, CDR2 SQIVND (reference sequence). This CDR3 contains 14 residues.

The chain carries TRBV7-8 and TRBJ2-3; 8 positions agree with TRBD2. Germline values: CDR1 SGHVS, CDR2 FQNEAQ. The CDR3 sequence is 14 residues long. V shed 7 bases, J shed 4 bases, and the junction held 7 bases outside the gene matches. CDR3 sequence (DNA): TGTGCCAGCATAAACGGGAGGGCGTCAGATACGCAGTATTTT. Translation: CASINGRASDTQYF.

This clone has only one observation. The chain links TRBV10-3 to TRBJ1-1, with TRBD1 as a possible D gene (6 bases). CDR3 length: 15 residues. Trimming pared 6 bases from V and 0 bases from J, leaving 14 bases between. Per germline, CDR1 ENHRY and CDR2 SYGVKD. The CDR3, as DNA: TGTGCCATCAGGGAGGACAGCGAGATGAACACTGAAGCTTTCTTT. Translation gives CAIREDSEMNTEAFF.

The J gene is TRBJ1-4, the V gene TRBV10-2; no firm D call. The V gene lost 2 bases and the J gene lost 4 bases, with 8 bases spanning the gap. The CDR3 is 14 amino acids. Germline V CDR1 and CDR2: WSHSY, SAAADI. The CDR3 coding sequence is TGCGCCAGCAGTGAGAAGAGAATTAATGAAAAACTGTTTTTT. Translated, it gives CASSEKRINEKLFF.